The TCR beta chain under discussion was sequenced for a study of cytomegalovirus exposure and HLA in healthy donors. Study in general: Unique TCRs numbering some 77 million, obtained from HLA-typed donors, made up an early data release. General observations from the study: A few chains linked to CMV were shown in vitro to be specific for CMV antigens.

All the people who gave samples were healthy bone marrow donors. The CDR3 has 12 residues. Germline assignment: CDR1 WNHNN and CDR2 SYGVQD (reference sequence). V gave up 3 bases and J gave up 5 bases, with 4 bases separating them. Comments on this clone: Its antigen is currently unknown.

The PCR had 60 Vbeta and 13 Jbeta primers. Generated by immunoSEQ multiplex PCR, the TCRdb table keeps only in-frame clones and is missing some. The repertoire holds around 170,000 clones, with approximately 78% as singletons. The rearrangement links TRBV10-1 to TRBJ2-2; D ambiguous. The TCR originated in a woman under 30 in good health and CMV-seronegative. The sequenced sample was PBMCs. In DNA, the CDR3 is TGCGCCAGCAGTGACCTTACCGGGGAGCTGTTTTTT. Its translation is CASSDLTGELFF.